The 24 T cell receptor beta chains below all came from one sample that was sequenced in a study of T cells in Graves' hyperthyroidism and ophthalmopathy. Regions amplified from RNA transcripts were the TCR beta CDR3 regions. The TCR CDR3 first-round RT-PCR relied on the HTBI primer set. MiXCR, applied by TCRdb to the multiplex PCR reads, yields one record per CDR3 protein. The profile shows roughly 700,000 distinct CDR3 sequences, around a sixth of them singletons. The specimen sequenced was blood. The source of these receptors is a man over 45 with Graves' hyperthyroidism.

This clonotype was seen a handful of times. This chain connects TRBV6-1 to TRBJ2-1; TRBD2 matches at 10 bases. Looked up from germline, CDR1 is MNHNS and CDR2 is SASEGT. The CDR3 is 16 residues long. Trimming cost V 4 bases and J 8 bases; bases outside gene matches: 11. This CDR3 is CASSVPRLAGIDEQFF. Written as DNA, the CDR3 is TGTGCCAGCAGTGTTCCCCGACTAGCGGGTATCGATGAGCAGTTCTTC.

This clonotype appeared many times. The gene calls are TRBV24-1 and TRBJ2-7; D perhaps matches TRBD2 (5 bases). The V end was cut by 4 bases, the J end by 5 bases, with 17 bases between. Germline CDR1 is KGHDR and CDR2 is SFDVKD. The CDR3 loop spans 15 amino acids. The CDR3 DNA reads TGTGCCACCAGTGACCCTCCCGGGGATGGTAACGAGCAGTACTTC. It specifies CATSDPPGDGNEQYF.

In its sample, this clonotype was seen many times. The J gene is TRBJ2-5, the V gene TRBV20-1, with 8 bases aligning to TRBD1. Germline assignment: CDR1 DFQATT and CDR2 SNEGSKA (reference sequence). CDR3 length equals 14 residues. J was trimmed by 5 bases and V by 5 bases; bases with no gene match: 10. As DNA, the CDR3 is TGCAGTGCTTCGGACAGGGTGACGTGGGAGACCCAGTACTTC. It translates to CSASDRVTWETQYF.

The sample holds many counts of this clonotype. The chain uses TRBV30 and TRBJ1-3; D unresolved. CDR1 GTSNPN and CDR2 SVGIG come from the germline V gene (reference sequence). The CDR3 has 12 amino acids. Trimming stripped 3 bases from V and 11 bases from J, with 14 bases between. The CDR3: CAWSGIGVAIYF. CDR3 DNA: TGTGCCTGGAGCGGGATAGGTGTCGCCATATATTTT.

A single count supports this clonotype. The V and J genes are TRBV5-1 and TRBJ2-3; 8 nucleotides match TRBD2. The CDR3 contains 15 residues. The germline gives CDR1 SGHRS, CDR2 YFSETQ. The J segment lost 1 base and the V segment lost 0 bases, leaving 1 base of the junction unmatched. The DNA of the CDR3 is TGCGCCAGCAGCTTGGAACTAGCGGGCACAGATACGCAGTATTTT. Protein product: CASSLELAGTDTQYF. Filled out from reference TRBV5-1 and TRBJ2-3, the complete variable domain reads KAGVTQTPRYLIKTRGQQVTLSCSPISGHRSVSWYQQTPGQGLQFLFEYFSETQRNKGNFPGRFSGRQFSNSRSEMNVSTLELGDSALYLCASSLELAGTDTQYFGPGTRLTVL.

This chain links TRBV10-1 with TRBJ1-2, with 9 bases matching TRBD1. With 5 bases clipped from V and 6 bases from J, the junction kept 13 bases outside the gene matches. CDR1 and CDR2 (germline): WNHNN, SYGVQD (reference sequence). This CDR3 has 16 residues. CDR3 in amino acids: CASSRDRVSGVDGYTF. The CDR3 DNA follows: TGCGCCAGCAGTCGGGACAGGGTGTCGGGCGTCGATGGCTACACCTTC.

CDR3 in DNA: TGTGCCAGCAGCCCGATCAATCAGGGTATCCCTACGAACACCGGGGAGCTGTTTTTT. Its translation is CASSPINQGIPTNTGELFF. The V gene is TRBV28, the J gene TRBJ2-2; tentatively, D is TRBD1 (5 bases). V was clipped by 6 bases and J by 0 bases, with 23 bases between them. This CDR3 spans 19 amino acids. Germline CDR1 is MDHEN and CDR2 is SYDVKM.

This clonotype was recorded at least ten times. The chain recombines TRBV12-3 or TRBV12-4 with TRBJ1-1, with no clear D. There are 12 residues in the CDR3. Trimming shortened V by 5 bases and J by 5 bases, and 9 bases separated the two germline ends. The CDR3 is CASSPISTEAFF. CDR3 bases: TGTGCCAGCAGTCCGATATCTACTGAAGCTTTCTTT.

This clonotype was seen ten or more times. The chain joins TRBV27 to TRBJ1-4; no definite D call. From germline, CDR1 is MNHEY and CDR2 SMNVEV (reference sequence). This CDR3 has 17 amino acids. V lost 5 bases and J lost 0, with 16 bases in between. CDR3 DNA: TGTGCCAGCAGTCCTTTACCACGCCGGACAACTAATGAAAAACTGTTTTTT. Translation gives CASSPLPRRTTNEKLFF.

V usage is TRBV12-3 or TRBV12-4 and J usage is TRBJ2-2, with unresolved D. This CDR3 is 13 amino acids long. V was clipped by 10 bases and J by 0 bases, with 9 bases between them. This CDR3 is CATRLSNTGELFF. The CDR3 DNA reads TGTGCCACCCGACTTTCGAACACCGGGGAGCTGTTTTTT.

This clonotype was counted at least ten times. The gene calls are TRBV5-1 and TRBJ1-2, with a weak D call TRBD1 (6 bases). The CDR3 spans 17 residues. Germline values: CDR1 SGHRS, CDR2 YFSETQ. Trimming took 3 bases from V and 1 from J, leaving 19 bases between them. DNA for the CDR3: TGCGCCAGCAGCTACGACCGCGGACAGCTACATAACTATGGCTACACCTTC. Protein sequence: CASSYDRGQLHNYGYTF.

This clonotype was found many times. The CDR3 DNA follows: TGCAGTGCTAGTAACAGGGTCGGCGCAGATACGCAGTATTTT. Its translation: CSASNRVGADTQYF. This sequence joins TRBV20-1 and TRBJ2-3, with D perhaps matching TRBD1 (6 bases). V shed 3 bases and J shed 4 bases, with 14 bases lying between them. This CDR3 comprises 14 residues. Germline V gene data show CDR1 as DFQATT and CDR2 as SNEGSKA (reference sequence).

This clonotype has a count of ten or more. The CDR3 region has the DNA TGTGCCAGCAGCTCGGGACAGGGCCCCTATGGCTACACCTTC. It specifies CASSSGQGPYGYTF. The chain is built from TRBV7-9 and TRBJ1-2, with TRBD1 identical over 9 bases. Losses at the gene ends were 4 bases for V and 4 bases for J; bases not matched to a gene: 4. This CDR3 spans 14 amino acids. Germline values: CDR1 SEHNR, CDR2 FQNEAQ (reference sequence).

This clonotype occurred many times. The CDR3 DNA reads TGTGCCAGCACCCCAGGGCCCCCGGGAGGAAATGAGCAGTTCTTC. As protein: CASTPGPPGGNEQFF. The J gene is TRBJ2-1, the V gene TRBV12-3 or TRBV12-4; 7 positions match TRBD2. CDR3 size: 15 residues. Trimming cost V 7 bases and J 7 bases; bases outside gene matches: 13.

This clonotype appeared a single time. A much larger clone differs by one base, so this may be a read error. This rearrangement joins TRBV10-3 to TRBJ1-2; no clear D. Deletions cut 6 bases from V and 5 bases from J, with 10 bases between. Per germline, CDR1 ENHRY and CDR2 SYGVKD. CDR3 size: 12 residues. Here the CDR3 reads CAISGRTYGYTF. The CDR3 nucleotides read TGTGCCATCAGCGGACGGACGTATGGCTACACCTTC.

This clonotype was recorded many times. This chain links TRBV11-2 with TRBJ2-7; a weak D match, TRBD2 (5 bases). The V gene's germline CDR1 is SGHAT and CDR2 FQNNGV. The CDR3 has 13 residues. V lost 6 bases to trimming and J lost 5 bases, with 14 bases between them. The CDR3 DNA reads as TGTGCCAGCAGTTCTATCCGAGGGAACGAGCAGTACTTC. It encodes CASSSIRGNEQYF.

V usage is TRBV18 and J usage is TRBJ1-4, with unresolved D. The CDR3 has 15 residues. Trimming cost V 1 base and J 0 bases, with 6 bases left between them. Germline CDR1 is KGHSH and CDR2 is LQKENI. CDR3 in amino acids: CASSPRPATNEKLFF. The CDR3 DNA reads TGTGCCAGCTCACCACGACCAGCAACTAATGAAAAACTGTTTTTT.

This clonotype has just a few counts. The chain joins TRBV30 to TRBJ2-1; D is undetermined. Looked up from germline, CDR1 is GTSNPN and CDR2 is SVGIG (reference sequence). CDR3 size: 13 residues. V shed 0 bases and J shed 6 bases, with 9 bases lying between them. In DNA form, the CDR3 reads TGTGCCTGGAGTGTACTGAGTAGCAATGAGCAGTTCTTC. Amino acid sequence: CAWSVLSSNEQFF.

This clonotype showed up many times. The chain links TRBV12-3 or TRBV12-4 to TRBJ2-2, with 12 bases aligning to TRBD1. With V trimmed by 5 bases and J by 6 bases, 7 bases remained unmatched. The CDR3 covers 16 residues. The CDR3, as DNA: TGTGCCAGCAGTCCGGGACAGGGGGCGCAGCCCGGGGAGCTGTTTTTT. Translation: CASSPGQGAQPGELFF.

This clonotype has at least ten counts. The genes are TRBV18 and TRBJ1-1; TRBD1 is a possible D gene (5 bases). V lost 2 bases, J lost 8 bases, and 9 bases lay in between. CDR1 is KGHSH and CDR2 is LQKENI in the germline V gene. There are 12 residues in the CDR3. CDR3 sequence reads: CASSPDRGEAFF. The CDR3 DNA sequence: TGTGCCAGCTCACCAGACAGAGGGGAAGCTTTCTTT.

This clonotype was seen many times. V gene TRBV7-9 combines with J gene TRBJ2-7, with unresolved D. V was trimmed by 0 bases and J by 4 bases, leaving 10 bases between them. The CDR3 runs 14 residues. Germline CDR1 SEHNR, CDR2 FQNEAQ (reference sequence). The CDR3 sequence: CASSLALMGYEQYF. DNA of the CDR3: TGTGCCAGCAGCTTAGCGCTCATGGGTTACGAGCAGTACTTC. The whole variable domain, remainder taken from reference TRBV7-9 and TRBJ2-7, is DTGVSQNPRHKITKRGQNVTFRCDPISEHNRLYWYRQTLGQGPEFLTYFQNEAQLEKSRLLSDRFSAERPKGSFSTLEIQRTEQGDSAMYLCASSLALMGYEQYFGPGTRLTVT.

This clonotype was seen ten or more times. The CDR3 DNA sequence: TGTGCCTGGACTAAGATCAGATCGGGCTACACCTTC. This translates into CAWTKIRSGYTF. The V and J genes are TRBV30 and TRBJ1-2; D ambiguous. CDR1 is GTSNPN, CDR2 SVGIG, per germline (reference sequence). This CDR3 has 12 residues. The V end was cut by 4 bases, the J end by 8 bases, with 14 bases between.

This clonotype came up many times. The V and J genes are TRBV2 and TRBJ1-2; 9 nucleotides agree with TRBD1. Germline CDR1 and CDR2: SNHLY and FYNNEI. CDR3 size: 12 residues. The junction had 4 bases not matched to a gene; V was cut back by 7 bases and J by 7 bases. The CDR3 coding sequence is TGTGCCAGCACCCGGACAGGGGTTGGCTACACCTTC. Protein sequence: CASTRTGVGYTF. The entire variable domain, with the rest obtained from reference TRBV2 and TRBJ1-2, is as follows: EPEVTQTPSHQVTQMGQEVILRCVPISNHLYFYWYRQILGQKVEFLVSFYNNEISEKSEIFDDQFSVERPDGSNFTLKIRSTKLEDSAMYFCASTRTGVGYTFGSGTRLTVV.

This clonotype was seen a handful of times. The V and J genes are TRBV11-2 and TRBJ1-1, with D possibly TRBD1 on 6 matching bases. Between the trimmed V and J ends, which lost 5 bases and 6 bases, there was a span of 10 bases. Germline-derived CDR1 and CDR2 are SGHAT and FQNNGV. The CDR3 length is 12 residues. The chain's CDR3 is CASSEGQPEAFF. The CDR3, as DNA: TGTGCCAGCAGCGAGGGACAACCTGAAGCTTTCTTT.